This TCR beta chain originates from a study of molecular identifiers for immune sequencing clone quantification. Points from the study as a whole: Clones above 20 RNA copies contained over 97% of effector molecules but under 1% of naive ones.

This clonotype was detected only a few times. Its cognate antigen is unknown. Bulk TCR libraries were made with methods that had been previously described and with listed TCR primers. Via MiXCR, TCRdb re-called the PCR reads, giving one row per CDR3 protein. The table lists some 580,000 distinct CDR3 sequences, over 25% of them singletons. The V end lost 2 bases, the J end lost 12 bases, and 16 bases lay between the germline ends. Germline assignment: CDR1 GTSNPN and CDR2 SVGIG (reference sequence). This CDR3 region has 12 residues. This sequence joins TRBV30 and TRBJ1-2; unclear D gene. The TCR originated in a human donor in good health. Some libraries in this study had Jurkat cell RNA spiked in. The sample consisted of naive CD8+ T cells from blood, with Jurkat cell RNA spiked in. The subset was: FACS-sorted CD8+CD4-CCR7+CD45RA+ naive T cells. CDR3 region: CAWSQDMWPDTF. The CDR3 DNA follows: TGTGCCTGGAGTCAAGACATGTGGCCAGACACCTTC.